Described below is a single T cell receptor (beta chain) sequence and its context. Its matching antigen is unknown. This specimen belongs to a study of radiotherapy plus CTLA-4 blockade in lung cancer. In the study overall: Objective responses were observed in 15% to 20% of patients, and disease control was achieved by approximately 32%.

Repertoires were generated with immunoSEQ multiplex PCR, while TCRdb's copy carries only in-frame clones and drops some. The sample has some 60,000 clones; roughly four fifths are singletons. Study-wide results and limits: Clones derived from tumor TCRs expanded in blood after radiotherapy plus ipilimumab.

This clonotype originated in a human donor with non-small cell lung cancer who had a complete response to radiotherapy plus ipilimumab. The sample here was peripheral blood, taken from a patient treated with radiotherapy plus ipilimumab.

The DNA of the CDR3 is TGTGCCAGCAGAGACAGGGCCGTCTACGAGCAGTACTTC. Its translation is CASRDRAVYEQYF. The chain has TRBV7-2 and TRBJ2-7; 7 bases fit TRBD1. The CDR3 sequence is 13 residues long. Per the germline V gene, CDR1 is SGHTA and CDR2 is FQGNSA. The junction had 5 bases not matched to a gene; V was cut back by 6 bases and J by 3 bases.